This paragraph covers one TCR beta chain sequence. No antigen is known for it. This sample is drawn from a study of T cells in Graves' hyperthyroidism and ophthalmopathy. Findings of the study overall: Most clonotypes expanded in thyroid above 0.001 were likewise present in blood. From stable hyperthyroidism, ophthalmopathy was separated by a 13 V-J model.

CDR3 length: 16 amino acids. Trimming removed 1 base from V and 4 bases from J; junction bases left unmatched: 6. Germline assignment: CDR1 MGHRA and CDR2 YSYEKL. In patients aged 18 to 65, hyperthyroidism was newly diagnosed, with duration under 2 months. It was RNA transcripts that yielded the amplified TCR beta CDR3 regions. HTBI primers were the set used in a first-round RT-PCR of the TCR CDR3. TCRdb analysed the multiplex PCR reads with MiXCR anew, one entry per CDR3 protein. The table lists 600,000 to 900,000 distinct CDR3 sequences, over 15% of them singletons. This receptor was taken from a man aged 18 to 29 with Graves' hyperthyroidism. Sequenced material: blood. This sequence joins TRBV4-1 and TRBJ2-3; 9 positions match TRBD1. CDR3 bases: TGCGCCAGCAGCCAAGCCGGGACAGGGTGGTCAGATACGCAGTATTTT. This encodes CASSQAGTGWSDTQYF.